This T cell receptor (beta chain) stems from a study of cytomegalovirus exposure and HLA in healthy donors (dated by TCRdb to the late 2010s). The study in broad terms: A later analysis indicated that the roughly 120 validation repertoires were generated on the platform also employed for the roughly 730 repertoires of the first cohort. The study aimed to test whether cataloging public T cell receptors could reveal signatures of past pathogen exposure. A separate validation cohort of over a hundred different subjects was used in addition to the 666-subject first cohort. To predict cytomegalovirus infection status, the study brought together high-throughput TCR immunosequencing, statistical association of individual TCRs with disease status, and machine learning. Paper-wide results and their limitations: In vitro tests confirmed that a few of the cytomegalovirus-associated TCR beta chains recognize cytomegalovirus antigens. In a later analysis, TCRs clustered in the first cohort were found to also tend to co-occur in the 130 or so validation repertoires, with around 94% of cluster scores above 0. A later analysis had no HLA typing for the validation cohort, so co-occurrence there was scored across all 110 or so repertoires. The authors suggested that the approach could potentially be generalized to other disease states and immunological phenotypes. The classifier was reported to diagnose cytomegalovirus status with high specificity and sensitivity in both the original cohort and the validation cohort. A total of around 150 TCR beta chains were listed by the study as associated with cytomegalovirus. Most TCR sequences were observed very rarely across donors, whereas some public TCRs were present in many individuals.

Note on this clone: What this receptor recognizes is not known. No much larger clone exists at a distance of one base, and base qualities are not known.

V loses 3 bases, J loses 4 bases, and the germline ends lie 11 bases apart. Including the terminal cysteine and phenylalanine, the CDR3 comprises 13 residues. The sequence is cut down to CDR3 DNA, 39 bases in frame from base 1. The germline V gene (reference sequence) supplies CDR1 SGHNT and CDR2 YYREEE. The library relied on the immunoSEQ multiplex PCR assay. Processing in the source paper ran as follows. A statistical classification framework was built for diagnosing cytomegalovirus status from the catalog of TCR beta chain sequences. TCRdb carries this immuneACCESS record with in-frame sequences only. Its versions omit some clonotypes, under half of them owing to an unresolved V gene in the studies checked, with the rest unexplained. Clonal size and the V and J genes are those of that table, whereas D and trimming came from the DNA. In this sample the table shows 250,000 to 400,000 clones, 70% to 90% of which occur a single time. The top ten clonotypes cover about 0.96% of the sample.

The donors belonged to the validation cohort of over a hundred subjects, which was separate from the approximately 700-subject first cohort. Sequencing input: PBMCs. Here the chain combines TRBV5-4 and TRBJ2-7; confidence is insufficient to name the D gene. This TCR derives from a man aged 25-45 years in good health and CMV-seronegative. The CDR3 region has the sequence CASSSGWQYEQYF. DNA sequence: TGTGCCAGCAGCTCTGGCTGGCAGTACGAGCAGTACTTC. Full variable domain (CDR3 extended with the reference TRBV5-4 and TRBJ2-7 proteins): ETGVTQSPTHLIKTRGQQVTLRCSSQSGHNTVSWYQQALGQGPQFIFQYYREEENGRGNFPPRFSGLQFPNYSSELNVNALELDDSALYLCASSSGWQYEQYFGPGTRLTVT.